One sample yielded the 17 T cell receptor beta chains listed below, sequenced in a study of blood T cells in healthy people across ages. A sample-barcoded 5' primer and a J-beta primer mix were used in a second PCR of roughly 7 to 11 cycles. TCRdb re-called the 5' RACE reads through MiXCR, storing one row per CDR3 protein. The sample lists 1.8 million or so distinct CDR3 sequences, about two fifths seen once, with under 30% in the top ten. Sequences were obtained from blood. These TCRs come from a human donor in good health.

The rearrangement joins TRBV6-2 or TRBV6-3 to TRBJ2-5; D is uncertain. Germline V gene sequence: CDR1 MNHEY, CDR2 SVGEGT. Trimming pared 0 bases from V and 5 bases from J, leaving 7 bases between. The CDR3 is 13 amino acids. CDR3 loop: CASSYSSVETQYF. CDR3 sequence (DNA): TGTGCCAGCAGTTACTCTTCCGTCGAGACCCAGTACTTC.

This clonotype was detected only a few times. Sequence at one end of the junction differs from germline and may be a read error. The chain recombines TRBV10-3 with TRBJ1-5, with D perhaps TRBD1 (5 bases). CDR1 is ENHRY and CDR2 is SYGVKD in the germline V gene. This CDR3 is built from 15 residues. The CDR3 DNA follows: TGTGCCATCAGCAGGGACCTTTATAGCAGTCAGCCCCAGCATTTT. Encoded protein: CAISRDLYSSQPQHF.

This clonotype was counted a few times. The chain employs TRBV29-1 and TRBJ1-2; perhaps TRBD1 as D (5 bases). The germline gives CDR1 SQVTM, CDR2 ANQGSEA. The CDR3 totals 13 residues. The V gene lost 1 base and the J gene lost 5 bases, with 11 bases spanning the gap. For the CDR3, the DNA is TGCAGCGTTGAAGTCCAGGGCGGATATGGCTACACCTTC. Translated: CSVEVQGGYGYTF.

The chain employs TRBV4-3 and TRBJ2-2; 11 bases match TRBD2. Germline assignment: CDR1 LGHNA and CDR2 YSLEER. The CDR3 is made up of 17 amino acids. Trimming at V came to 3 bases and at J to 3 bases, leaving 6 bases not matched to a gene. In nucleotides, the CDR3 is TGCGCCAGCAGCCAGACCATAGCGGGGGGGCACACCGGGGAGCTGTTTTTT. Amino acid sequence: CASSQTIAGGHTGELFF.

CDR3: CASSRTVLNQPQHF. In DNA, the CDR3 is TGTGCCAGCAGTCGGACCGTCCTCAATCAGCCCCAGCATTTT. The rearrangement joins TRBV7-2 to TRBJ1-5; D is undetermined. The CDR3 has 14 residues. V lost 6 bases, J lost 3 bases, and 12 bases lay in between. Germline V lookup: CDR1 SGHTA, CDR2 FQGNSA.

This clonotype has a handful of counts. This rearrangement joins TRBV4-3 to TRBJ1-2; possible D gene TRBD1, 6 bases. Trimming took 1 base from V and 4 from J, leaving 16 bases between them. CDR1 and CDR2 from the germline V gene are LGHNA and YSLEER. The CDR3 consists of 16 residues. CDR3 in amino acids: CASSQVPGDAAYGYTF. CDR3 in DNA: TGCGCCAGCAGCCAAGTGCCAGGGGATGCAGCCTATGGCTACACCTTC.

This clonotype was observed a few times. V is TRBV24-1 and J is TRBJ2-1, with 7 positions matching TRBD2. This CDR3 is 14 amino acids long. With 9 bases clipped from V and 3 bases from J, the junction kept 7 bases outside the gene matches. Germline-derived CDR1 and CDR2 are KGHDR and SFDVKD. For the CDR3, the DNA is TGTGCCACCGCGGGGGTAGGGAACTACAATGAGCAGTTCTTC. It translates to CATAGVGNYNEQFF.

In its sample, this clonotype was seen once. The J gene is TRBJ2-4, the V gene TRBV20-1; tentatively, D is TRBD1 (6 bases). Trimming took 6 bases from V and 7 from J, leaving 28 bases between them. The CDR3 is 17 residues long. The germline V gene has CDR1 DFQATT and CDR2 SNEGSKA (reference sequence). This CDR3 reads CSARRGGQGQIGNIQYF. The CDR3 nucleotides are TGCAGTGCGCGCAGAGGGGGACAAGGGCAAATAGGGAACATTCAGTACTTC.

The rearrangement uses TRBV11-2 and TRBJ2-1; the match to TRBD1 covers 10 bases. This CDR3 region has 15 residues. Germline-derived CDR1 and CDR2 are SGHAT and FQNNGV. Trimming at V came to 3 bases and at J to 5 bases, leaving 4 bases not matched to a gene. Here the CDR3 reads CASSLTGGAHNEQFF. For the CDR3, the DNA is TGTGCCAGCAGCTTGACAGGGGGCGCACACAATGAGCAGTTCTTC.

This clonotype came up many times. The junction does not match germline at one end; this may be a read error. V gene TRBV5-1 combines with J gene TRBJ2-3; TRBD2 might be the D (5 bases). Germline-derived CDR1 and CDR2 are SGHRS and YFSETQ. The CDR3 extends over 15 amino acids. CDR3: CASSLGSGGTDTQYF. The CDR3 DNA is TGTGCTAGCAGCTTAGGGTCCGGGGGCACAGATACGCAGTATTTT.

The chain links TRBV4-1 to TRBJ2-5, with 9 positions matching TRBD2. The junction had 14 bases not matched to a gene; V was cut back by 1 base and J by 8 bases. The CDR3 length is 17 residues. Germline CDR1 reads MGHRA; CDR2 reads YSYEKL. The CDR3 nucleotides are TGCGCCAGCAGCCAAGCCCCCTCCCCAGCGGGGGGTCAAACCCAGTACTTC. Translated, it gives CASSQAPSPAGGQTQYF.

This chain joins TRBV4-1 and TRBJ2-7; a weak D match, TRBD1 (5 bases). This CDR3 is built from 15 residues. The V gene lost 1 base and the J gene lost 0 bases, with 10 bases spanning the gap. Germline CDR1 and CDR2: MGHRA and YSYEKL. The CDR3 region is CASSQVPGPSYEQYF. The CDR3 DNA reads as TGCGCCAGCAGCCAAGTTCCAGGGCCCTCCTACGAGCAGTACTTC.

The V call is TRBV9, the J call TRBJ2-5; D ambiguous. The V gene's germline CDR1 is SGDLS and CDR2 YYNGEE. The CDR3 has 13 residues. The V end was cut by 3 bases, the J end by 5 bases, with 11 bases between. CDR3 in DNA: TGTGCCAGCAGCGCCCGGATCGGGGAGACCCAGTACTTC. It translates to CASSARIGETQYF. Full variable domain (missing parts from reference TRBV9 and TRBJ2-5): DSGVTQTPKHLITATGQRVTLRCSPRSGDLSVYWYQQSLDQGLQFLIQYYNGEERAKGNILERFSAQQFPDLHSELNLSSLELGDSALYFCASSARIGETQYFGPGTRLLVL.

This clonotype showed up just once. The rearrangement uses TRBV6-2 or TRBV6-3 and TRBJ2-5; D possibly uses TRBD1 or TRBD2 (6 bases each). CDR3 length equals 15 residues. The germline V gene encodes CDR1 MNHEY and CDR2 SVGEGT. V lost 6 bases to trimming and J lost 4 bases, with 18 bases between them. Here the CDR3 reads CASSSLLGGGETQYF. Here the CDR3 DNA reads TGTGCCAGCAGCTCACTCTTGGGGGGCGGAGAGACCCAGTACTTC.

V is TRBV15 and J is TRBJ2-7, with D possibly being TRBD1 or TRBD2 (5 bases each). The J call is in doubt because the DNA end fits TRBJ2-4 better. The CDR3 length is 15 residues. Germline CDR1 and CDR2: LNHNV and YYDKDF (reference sequence). CDR3 nucleotides: TGTGCCACCAGCAGAGTGGGGGAAACCAAAAACATTCAGTACTTC. Translation: CATSRVGETKNIQYF.

With respect to this clonotype: One junction end disagrees with the germline gene, perhaps due to a read error. The chain employs TRBV5-1 and TRBJ2-7, with 7 positions matching TRBD1. This CDR3 is 14 amino acids long. Germline assignment: CDR1 SGHRS and CDR2 YFSETQ. This chain's CDR3 is CASSFRDRAYEQYF. Here the CDR3 DNA reads TGTGCCAGCAGCTTCCGGGACAGAGCCTACGAGCAGTACTTC.

This chain links TRBV12-3 or TRBV12-4 with TRBJ1-2; 8 bases are shared with TRBD1. V was pared by 1 base and J by 8 bases, with 3 bases of the junction left unmatched. The CDR3 consists of 13 residues. CDR3 in amino acids: CASSLGTGKGYTF. DNA for the CDR3: TGTGCCAGCAGTTTAGGGACAGGGAAAGGCTACACCTTC.